Presented here are 6 T cell receptor beta chains from one specimen sequenced in a study of blood T cell repertoires in COVID-19. Data came from immunoSEQ multiplex PCR; TCRdb stores just in-frame clones and leaves some out. The sample includes some 190,000 clones, about 80% of them seen just once. What was sequenced was peripheral blood. The receptors shown here come from a man in his sixties with acute or convalescent COVID-19.

The gene calls are TRBV19 and TRBJ2-3, with a tentative D call TRBD1 (6 bases). In germline, CDR1 is LNHDA, CDR2 SQIVND (reference sequence). The CDR3 length is 17 residues. The V and J ends lost 1 base and 2 bases respectively, with 16 bases between them. CDR3 amino acids: CASSIARGRSTTDTQYF. Here the CDR3 DNA reads TGTGCCAGTAGTATAGCCAGGGGTCGATCGACCACAGATACGCAGTATTTT.

The chain is built from TRBV6-5 and TRBJ2-1, with D possibly TRBD1 on 5 matching bases. Germline values: CDR1 MNHEY, CDR2 SVGAGI. V shed 3 bases and J shed 4 bases, with 13 bases lying between them. The CDR3 extends over 15 amino acids. The CDR3 is CASSYYKQVYNEQFF. Written as DNA, the CDR3 is TGTGCCAGCAGTTATTACAAACAGGTTTACAATGAGCAGTTCTTC.

The V gene is TRBV3-1 (or the pseudogene TRBV3-2), the J gene TRBJ2-1, with 13 bases that match TRBD2. The CDR3 length is 17 residues. V lost 1 base, J lost 4 bases, and 4 bases stayed unmatched. Germline-derived CDR1 and CDR2 are LGHDT and YNNKEL (reference sequence). The CDR3 DNA is TGTGCCAGCAGCCAAGGGGGGACTAGCGGGACTTACAATGAGCAGTTCTTC. The encoded protein is CASSQGGTSGTYNEQFF.

The rearrangement joins TRBV5-4 to TRBJ2-5; 9 nucleotides align to TRBD2. The CDR3 is made up of 15 amino acids. Germline CDR1 reads SGHNT; CDR2 reads YYREEE (reference sequence). The junction had 6 bases not matched to a gene; V was cut back by 4 bases and J by 2 bases. The CDR3 DNA follows: TGTGCCAGCAGCCTTGCGGGGGGGCGGCAAGAGACCCAGTACTTC. Encoded protein: CASSLAGGRQETQYF.

This clone was observed a handful of times. The chain is built from TRBV7-7 and TRBJ2-5; TRBD1 is a possible D gene (6 bases). The V and J ends lost 2 bases and 5 bases respectively, with 15 bases between them. This CDR3 contains 15 residues. Per the germline V gene, CDR1 is SSHAT and CDR2 is FNYEAQ (reference sequence). This chain's CDR3 is CASSLYQGLSETQYF. The CDR3 region has the DNA TGTGCCAGCAGCTTATATCAGGGGCTGAGCGAGACCCAGTACTTC.

V and J are TRBV7-9 and TRBJ1-3; the match to TRBD1 covers 8 bases. This CDR3 has 23 amino acids. J gave up 2 bases and V 5 bases, and 29 bases lay outside the gene matches. CDR1 is SEHNR, CDR2 FQNEAQ, per germline (reference sequence). CDR3 amino acids: CASSGGTDSAVLPTGEAGNTIYF. The CDR3 region has the DNA TGTGCCAGCAGCGGGGGTACCGACAGTGCGGTCCTCCCGACAGGGGAAGCTGGAAACACCATATATTTT. The full variable domain, rest sourced from reference TRBV7-9 and TRBJ1-3, is DTGVSQNPRHKITKRGQNVTFRCDPISEHNRLYWYRQTLGQGPEFLTYFQNEAQLEKSRLLSDRFSAERPKGSFSTLEIQRTEQGDSAMYLCASSGGTDSAVLPTGEAGNTIYFGEGSWLTVV.